This TCR beta chain emerged from a study of identifying expanded T cells in peripheral blood. Clones were sequenced by immunoSEQ multiplex PCR, and TCRdb holds only the in-frame ones, with some missing. The profile shows 84,000 or so clones, roughly 90% of them singletons. This TCR was sampled from a person aged 18 to 70 in good health. Sequencing was done on a sample of blood.

The CDR3: CARARGSNQPQHF. The DNA of the CDR3 is TGTGCCCGTGCGAGGGGCAGCAATCAGCCCCAGCATTTT. The genes are TRBV21-1 and TRBJ1-5. TRBV21-1 constitutes a pseudogene. The CDR3 extends over 13 amino acids.